Shown below are 27 T cell receptor beta chains from a single sample sequenced in a study of control samples from healthy donors and cancer patients. Profiling relied on immunoSEQ multiplex PCR, and the TCRdb table lists in-frame clones only, not all of them. Among tens of thousands of clones listed, around 90% were seen once. The sequenced sample was PBMCs. These receptors were taken from a woman aged 45-59 years with colorectal cancer.

J is TRBJ1-2 and V is TRBV6-2 or TRBV6-3, with D uncertain. This CDR3 region has 13 residues. From germline, CDR1 is MNHEY and CDR2 SVGEGT. V lost 5 bases and J 5 bases, leaving 12 bases between the germline ends. The CDR3 is CASSIPTDYGYTF. The CDR3 coding sequence is TGTGCCAGCAGTATTCCCACAGATTATGGCTACACCTTC.

The chain combines TRBV30 with TRBJ2-1, with D unclear. V gave up 4 bases and J gave up 0 bases, with 7 bases separating them. Germline loops: CDR1 GTSNPN, CDR2 SVGIG (reference sequence). This CDR3 contains 13 residues. The CDR3 DNA follows: TGTGCCTGGACCAGAAGCTCCTACAATGAGCAGTTCTTC. This gives the protein CAWTRSSYNEQFF.

This chain uses TRBV5-6 with TRBJ2-1, with unresolved D. The ends were cut back, 0 bases at V and 7 bases at J, with 2 bases in the middle. CDR3 size: 11 residues. The germline gives CDR1 SGHDT, CDR2 YYEEEE. In DNA form, the CDR3 reads TGTGCCAGCAGCTTGGGGAATGAGCAGTTCTTC. Translated: CASSLGNEQFF.

This rearrangement joins TRBV5-1 to TRBJ2-5; 10 nucleotides match TRBD2. Germline loops: CDR1 SGHRS, CDR2 YFSETQ. The V gene end was trimmed by 1 base and the J gene end by 5 bases; junction bases not matched to a gene: 11. The CDR3 has 17 amino acids. CDR3 protein: CASSLPASGGPRETQYF. The CDR3 coding sequence is TGCGCCAGCAGCTTGCCGGCTAGCGGGGGCCCTCGCGAGACCCAGTACTTC.

The rearrangement uses TRBV2 and TRBJ1-5; D uncertain. This CDR3 region has 13 residues. V lost 4 bases to trimming and J lost 4 bases, with 8 bases between them. The germline V gene has CDR1 SNHLY and CDR2 FYNNEI. The CDR3 bases are TGTGCCAGCAGTGCCGAAGCAAATCAGCCCCAGCATTTT. This gives the protein CASSAEANQPQHF.

This sequence joins TRBV28 and TRBJ1-1, with D possibly matching TRBD1 (6 bases). Trimming pared 3 bases from V and 4 bases from J, leaving 15 bases between. This CDR3 spans 15 amino acids. Germline CDR1 MDHEN, CDR2 SYDVKM. CDR3 region: CASSFATGRGTEAFF. In nucleotides, the CDR3 is TGTGCCAGCAGTTTCGCGACAGGTCGAGGCACTGAAGCTTTCTTT.

The V call is TRBV10-3, the J call TRBJ1-1; 8 nucleotides align to TRBD1. Looked up from germline, CDR1 is ENHRY and CDR2 is SYGVKD. The trim removed 3 bases at V and 2 bases at J, leaving 5 bases unmatched. The CDR3 has 15 residues. This CDR3 is CAISDRGQGNTEAFF. Written as DNA, the CDR3 is TGTGCCATCAGTGACAGGGGGCAAGGTAACACTGAAGCTTTCTTT.

Comments on this clone: One end of the junction is discordant with germline, which a read error may explain. The chain employs TRBV7-2 and TRBJ1-3; D remains ambiguous. Germline CDR1 SGHTA, CDR2 FQGNSA. The CDR3 sequence is 13 residues long. As DNA, the CDR3 is TGTGCCAGCAGCCCGGGCCCTGGGAACACCATATATTTT. It is translated as CASSPGPGNTIYF.

The chain joins TRBV7-2 to TRBJ2-2; possibly TRBD1 or TRBD2 for D (7 bases each). The V end was cut by 1 base, the J end by 4 bases, with 19 bases between. The CDR3 spans 18 residues. Germline CDR1 reads SGHTA; CDR2 reads FQGNSA. CDR3 nucleotide sequence: TGTGCCAGCAGCTTAGAGAGGGGGGGACAGCACCTCACCGGGGAGCTGTTTTTT. This sequence encodes CASSLERGGQHLTGELFF.

V and J are TRBV7-2 and TRBJ2-1; TRBD2 matches at 7 bases. CDR1 is SGHTA and CDR2 is FQGNSA in the germline V gene. The CDR3 spans 17 residues. V was pared by 2 bases and J by 3 bases, with 10 bases of the junction left unmatched. The CDR3 spells CASSLRSGGTIYNEQFF. DNA for the CDR3: TGTGCCAGCAGCTTAAGGTCCGGGGGGACTATCTACAATGAGCAGTTCTTC.

The genes are TRBV2 and TRBJ2-1; 7 bases align to TRBD2. Germline trimming cut 10 bases from V and 5 bases from J; bases unmatched to any gene: 8. The CDR3 runs 13 residues. Germline values: CDR1 SNHLY, CDR2 FYNNEI. CDR3 DNA: TGTGCCAACCCCAGCGGGACTAACAATGAGCAGTTCTTC. The encoded protein is CANPSGTNNEQFF.

J is TRBJ1-5 and V is TRBV12-3 or TRBV12-4; D gene unclear. The CDR3 length is 13 residues. V gave up 7 bases and J gave up 6 bases, with 13 bases separating them. CDR3 nucleotide sequence: TGTGCCAGCACAAACCTGGAGGGTCAGCCCCAGCATTTT. It translates to CASTNLEGQPQHF.

CDR3 nucleotide sequence: TGTGCCAGCAGTTTTGGGACCCCGGGGTCACCCCTCCACTTT. It specifies CASSFGTPGSPLHF. The J gene is TRBJ1-6, the V gene TRBV6-2 or TRBV6-3; perhaps TRBD1 as D (5 bases). The germline V and J ends were trimmed by 4 bases and 10 bases, with 14 bases remaining between them. CDR3 length equals 14 residues. From germline, CDR1 is MNHEY and CDR2 SVGEGT.

The gene calls are TRBV5-1 and TRBJ2-5, with D perhaps TRBD2 (5 bases). CDR3 size: 14 residues. The ends were cut back, 1 base at V and 1 base at J, with 8 bases in the middle. Germline V lookup: CDR1 SGHRS, CDR2 YFSETQ. The CDR3 is CASSLFAGQETQYF. For the CDR3, the DNA is TGCGCCAGCAGCTTGTTTGCGGGCCAAGAGACCCAGTACTTC.

V gene TRBV11-3 combines with J gene TRBJ2-2, with D unresolved. CDR1 and CDR2 (germline): SGHNT, YENEEA. The CDR3 has 14 residues. Trimming left V 1 base short and J 1 base short, with 4 bases between. CDR3 amino acids: CASSLGQNTGELFF. For the CDR3, the DNA is TGTGCCAGCAGCTTAGGACAGAACACCGGGGAGCTGTTTTTT.

The chain has TRBV28 and TRBJ2-7; possibly TRBD2 for D (5 bases). The V end lost 5 bases, the J end lost 0 bases, and 14 bases lay between the germline ends. Germline V CDR1 and CDR2: MDHEN, SYDVKM. The CDR3 is 15 amino acids. As DNA, the CDR3 is TGTGCCAGCAGTACACCGCGGGCGTTCTCCTACGAGCAGTACGTC. Translated: CASSTPRAFSYEQYV.

V and J are TRBV7-9 and TRBJ1-1; D gene ambiguous. CDR1 and CDR2 (germline): SEHNR, FQNEAQ (reference sequence). This CDR3 is 15 amino acids long. Trimming cost V 3 bases and J 0 bases, with 11 bases left between them. CDR3 sequence: CASSFGRAVNTEAFF. In nucleotides, the CDR3 is TGTGCCAGCAGCTTTGGGCGGGCGGTGAACACTGAAGCTTTCTTT.

On this clone itself: This sample includes further DNA sequences coding for the same CDR3. The chain combines TRBV5-6 with TRBJ1-1; TRBD1 matches 8 bases. V lost 0 bases, J lost 4 bases, and 2 bases stayed unmatched. CDR1 is SGHDT and CDR2 is YYEEEE in the germline V gene. The length of the CDR3 is 14 residues. DNA for the CDR3: TGTGCCAGCAGCTTGGGACAGGGGCTCACTGAAGCTTTCTTT. Encoded protein: CASSLGQGLTEAFF.

The rearrangement uses TRBV6-5 and TRBJ1-3, with a possible D match to TRBD1 (5 bases). In germline, CDR1 is MNHEY, CDR2 SVGAGI. The CDR3 contains 15 residues. Trimming pared 4 bases from V and 3 bases from J, leaving 13 bases between. The CDR3 DNA follows: TGTGCCAGCAGTTTTAACGGGGCGGGTGGAAACACCATATATTTT. Translated, it gives CASSFNGAGGNTIYF.

V is TRBV5-5 and J is TRBJ2-7; maybe TRBD1 (6 bases). Per the germline V gene, CDR1 is SGHKS and CDR2 is YYEKEE (reference sequence). The germline V and J ends were trimmed by 0 bases and 0 bases, with 19 bases remaining between them. The CDR3 length is 18 residues. DNA of the CDR3: TGTGCCAGCAGCTTGGGGCTTACAGGGCCAAGGAGCTCCTACGAGCAGTACGTC. Its protein is CASSLGLTGPRSSYEQYV.

This clone has only one observation. V is TRBV4-3 and J is TRBJ2-5; tentative D call: TRBD2 (5 bases). Trimming stripped 0 bases from V and 9 bases from J, with 14 bases between. CDR3 size: 14 residues. Germline lookup yields CDR1 LGHNA and CDR2 YSLEER. DNA of the CDR3: TGCGCCAGCAGCCAAGACAGTTCCGCCGGGGCCCAGTACTTC. This codes for CASSQDSSAGAQYF.

The chain recombines TRBV4-1 with TRBJ2-3; TRBD1 is a possible D gene (5 bases). This CDR3 spans 16 amino acids. Germline CDR1 and CDR2: MGHRA and YSYEKL. Trimming removed 4 bases at V and 0 bases at J, with 14 bases between. CDR3 DNA sequence: TGCGCCAGCAGCCCTCAGACAGCCCTTAGCACAGATACGCAGTATTTT. Translated, it gives CASSPQTALSTDTQYF.

The chain joins TRBV7-2 to TRBJ1-6; TRBD1 matches 7 bases. Germline V gives CDR1 SGHTA, CDR2 FQGNSA. There are 14 residues in the CDR3. The V gene end was trimmed by 5 bases and the J gene end by 6 bases; junction bases not matched to a gene: 4. CDR3 sequence: CASSTGTVNSPLHF. For the CDR3, the DNA is TGTGCCAGCAGCACCGGGACAGTTAATTCACCCCTCCACTTT.

V usage is TRBV30 and J usage is TRBJ2-7; 7 bases match TRBD1. V lost 2 bases and J lost 3; bases outside the gene matches: 4. CDR1 is GTSNPN and CDR2 is SVGIG in the germline V gene (reference sequence). CDR3 size: 13 residues. The CDR3 DNA is TGTGCCTGGAGTCCGGGACAGTTCTACGAGCAGTACGTC. Protein sequence: CAWSPGQFYEQYV.

This clone was counted a single time. The chain has TRBV7-2 and TRBJ2-5, with 8 nucleotides matching TRBD1. CDR3 length: 16 residues. Germline V lookup: CDR1 SGHTA, CDR2 FQGNSA. The junction had 10 bases not matched to a gene; V was cut back by 6 bases and J by 1 base. The CDR3 DNA is TGTGCCAGCAGTACCTCGGACAGGGCCTTCCAAGAGACCCAGTACTTC. This encodes CASSTSDRAFQETQYF. The variable domain in full, with the rest retrieved from reference TRBV7-2 and TRBJ2-5, is GAGVSQSPSNKVTEKGKDVELRCDPISGHTALYWYRQSLGQGLEFLIYFQGNSAPDKSGLPSDRFSAERTGGSVSTLTIQRTQQEDSAVYLCASSTSDRAFQETQYFGPGTRLLVL.

The J gene is TRBJ1-1, the V gene TRBV5-1, with D possibly being TRBD1 (6 bases). CDR3 length equals 14 residues. Deletions cut 2 bases from V and 4 bases from J, with 12 bases between. Germline V gene lookup returns CDR1 SGHRS and CDR2 YFSETQ. CDR3 sequence reads: CASSLMGARTEAFF. CDR3 nucleotide sequence: TGCGCCAGCAGCTTAATGGGGGCGCGCACTGAAGCTTTCTTT.

J is TRBJ2-2 and V is TRBV6-2 or TRBV6-3; tentatively, D is TRBD2 (6 bases). CDR3 size: 19 residues. The germline V gene encodes CDR1 MNHEY and CDR2 SVGEGT. V was shortened by 5 bases and J by 4 bases, with 26 bases between the two germline ends. The CDR3 region is CASSTQISQTGLTTGELFF. CDR3 in DNA: TGTGCCAGCAGTACTCAAATCTCCCAAACGGGACTCACCACCGGGGAGCTGTTTTTT.